The entry below gives a single T cell receptor (beta chain) sequence along with its context. Sequenced by immunoSEQ multiplex PCR; TCRdb stores in-frame clones only, minus some. The data show 650,000 to 800,000 clones, about 92% seen once. The data stem from a study of shared clonotypes between healthy human individuals. Trimming shortened V by 5 bases and J by 0 bases, and 16 bases separated the two germline ends. The CDR3 totals 17 residues. The germline CDR1 and CDR2 sequences are SGHTA and FQGNSA. Cells designated naive CD8 were CD45RO-negative and were positively selected for CCR7, with terminally differentiated effector memory CD45RA+ cells excluded.

This chain uses TRBV7-2 with TRBJ1-4; D possibly corresponds to TRBD1 (6 bases). Sequencing used naive CD8+ T cells sorted from blood. The sequence was obtained from a young man in good health. In DNA form, the CDR3 reads TGTGCCAGCAGCCTCCAGGGACATCCCACAACTAATGAAAAACTGTTTTTT. Translating gives CASSLQGHPTTNEKLFF.